The 18 T cell receptor beta chains given below trace back to one sample, sequenced in a study of identical twins. TCRdb called the 5' RACE reads again in MiXCR, with one record for every CDR3 protein. The sample carries hundreds of thousands of distinct CDR3 sequences, 10% to 15% recorded once. The sample also formed part of further work on yellow fever vaccine responses in identical twins.

The source material was PBMCs. Receptors were obtained from a woman younger than 35 in good health.

The chain links TRBV6-1 to TRBJ2-7; 10 nucleotides line up with TRBD1. The length of the CDR3 is 15 residues. In germline, CDR1 is MNHNS, CDR2 SASEGT. V lost 6 bases and J lost 0; bases outside the gene matches: 5. Here the CDR3 DNA reads TGTGCCAGCAGGGGACGGGACAGGGGCTCCTACGAGCAGTACTTC. It encodes CASRGRDRGSYEQYF.

The J gene is TRBJ1-4, the V gene TRBV28; D not certain. V shed 7 bases and J shed 0 bases, with 12 bases lying between them. This CDR3 comprises 15 residues. Germline V CDR1 and CDR2: MDHEN, SYDVKM. The CDR3 loop reads CASTTLGTTNEKLFF. CDR3 nucleotides: TGTGCCAGCACCACCCTCGGCACAACTAATGAAAAACTGTTTTTT.

There are a few counts of this clonotype. The chain joins TRBV20-1 to TRBJ1-1; D is perhaps TRBD1 (5 bases). The CDR3 is 11 amino acids. Germline assignment: CDR1 DFQATT and CDR2 SNEGSKA (reference sequence). Deletions cut 7 bases from V and 4 bases from J, with 10 bases between. The CDR3, as DNA: TGCAGTGTCGGGGACGGCACTGAAGCTTTCTTT. Translation: CSVGDGTEAFF.

This clonotype was detected a few times. V is TRBV7-9 and J is TRBJ2-2; D is unresolved. The V end lost 7 bases, the J end lost 6 bases, and 3 bases lay between the germline ends. Germline CDR1 reads SEHNR; CDR2 reads FQNEAQ (reference sequence). There are 10 residues in the CDR3. The CDR3 region is CASKPGELFF. The CDR3 DNA follows: TGTGCCAGCAAACCCGGGGAGCTGTTTTTT.

The rearrangement links TRBV2 to TRBJ2-1; TRBD2 matches at 8 bases. Germline CDR1 and CDR2: SNHLY and FYNNEI. The CDR3 totals 18 residues. The J segment lost 5 bases and the V segment lost 1 base, leaving 13 bases of the junction unmatched. CDR3 in DNA: TGTGCCAGCAGTGAAGGACTAGCGCAGGACCTAACCAACAATGAGCAGTTCTTC. This encodes CASSEGLAQDLTNNEQFF.

A few counts support this clonotype. The rearrangement uses TRBV5-1 and TRBJ2-7; 7 bases are shared with TRBD2. Germline assignment: CDR1 SGHRS and CDR2 YFSETQ. CDR3 length: 15 amino acids. The ends lost 0 bases at V and 0 bases at J; junction bases unmatched: 3. In nucleotides, the CDR3 is TGCGCCAGCAGCTTGGTTCGGGGGGACTCCTACGAGCAGTACTTC. Protein product: CASSLVRGDSYEQYF.

This clonotype was seen ten or more times. The V and J genes are TRBV28 and TRBJ1-6; TRBD1 might be the D (5 bases). The V end lost 8 bases, the J end lost 8 bases, and 10 bases lay between the germline ends. The CDR3 consists of 12 residues. Germline V lookup: CDR1 MDHEN, CDR2 SYDVKM. CDR3 region: CASWDGDSPLHF. In DNA, the CDR3 is TGTGCCAGCTGGGACGGCGATTCACCCCTCCACTTT.

The J gene is TRBJ2-2, the V gene TRBV4-1; no clear D. The CDR3 has 16 amino acids. CDR1 and CDR2 (germline): MGHRA, YSYEKL. V was cut by 0 bases and J by 0 bases, with 8 bases left in between. CDR3 protein: CASSQDPPANTGELFF. The CDR3 DNA sequence: TGCGCCAGCAGCCAAGATCCCCCTGCGAACACCGGGGAGCTGTTTTTT.

This chain connects TRBV19 to TRBJ1-5; unclear D gene. CDR1 is LNHDA and CDR2 is SQIVND in the germline V gene (reference sequence). V dropped 4 bases and J dropped 0 bases, with 10 bases sitting between them. The CDR3 is made up of 15 amino acids. The CDR3 DNA reads as TGTGCCAGTAGTACGGTTACTTATAGCAATCAGCCCCAGCATTTT. It translates to CASSTVTYSNQPQHF.

V usage is TRBV11-2 and J usage is TRBJ2-3; TRBD1 aligns across 8 bases. With V trimmed by 5 bases and J by 1 base, 11 bases remained unmatched. The CDR3 extends over 17 amino acids. CDR1 and CDR2 from the germline V gene are SGHAT and FQNNGV. CDR3 region: CASSVAPGGAGTDTQYF. The DNA of the CDR3 is TGTGCCAGCAGCGTAGCCCCAGGGGGCGCAGGCACAGATACGCAGTATTTT.

The chain carries TRBV7-9 and TRBJ2-7; D gene uncertain. This CDR3 comprises 12 residues. CDR1 SEHNR and CDR2 FQNEAQ come from the germline V gene (reference sequence). Trimming left V 8 bases short and J 3 bases short, with 11 bases between. CDR3 amino acids: CASGVSIYEQYF. CDR3 DNA: TGTGCCAGCGGGGTTAGTATCTACGAGCAGTACTTC.

V is TRBV28 and J is TRBJ1-2; D is undetermined. In germline, CDR1 is MDHEN, CDR2 SYDVKM. Trimming removed 2 bases at V and 0 bases at J, with 4 bases between. The CDR3 is 13 amino acids. CDR3 in amino acids: CASSLHANYGYTF. The CDR3 nucleotides are TGTGCCAGCAGTTTACACGCTAACTATGGCTACACCTTC.

This clonotype was observed a handful of times. This chain connects TRBV19 to TRBJ2-1; either TRBD1 or TRBD2 may supply D (5 bases each). The CDR3 length is 17 residues. Between the trimmed V and J ends, which lost 4 bases and 0 bases, there was a span of 16 bases. Germline-derived CDR1 and CDR2 are LNHDA and SQIVND (reference sequence). CDR3 in DNA: TGTGCCAGTAGTACCCCCCGTACGGGGACCTCCTACAATGAGCAGTTCTTC. Translated, it gives CASSTPRTGTSYNEQFF.

This clonotype was observed a handful of times. The J gene is TRBJ2-1, the V gene TRBV7-9; D perhaps matches TRBD2 (5 bases). V was shortened by 6 bases and J by 6 bases, with 9 bases between the two germline ends. The CDR3 has 12 amino acids. Germline CDR1 is SEHNR and CDR2 is FQNEAQ (reference sequence). CDR3 coding DNA: TGTGCCAGCAGTAACGAGGGCAATGAGCAGTTCTTC. Its translation is CASSNEGNEQFF.

The chain is built from TRBV28 and TRBJ1-4; D is undetermined. From germline, CDR1 is MDHEN and CDR2 SYDVKM. Between the trimmed V and J ends, which lost 2 bases and 8 bases, there was a span of 9 bases. The CDR3 is 13 residues long. The CDR3 coding sequence is TGTGCCAGCAGTTTAGGGATACGGGAAAAACTGTTTTTT. Translation: CASSLGIREKLFF. Using reference TRBV28 and TRBJ1-4 for the parts outside the CDR3, the full variable domain is DVKVTQSSRYLVKRTGEKVFLECVQDMDHENMFWYRQDPGLGLRLIYFSYDVKMKEKGDIPEGYSVSREKKERFSLILESASTNQTSMYLCASSLGIREKLFFGSGTQLSVL.

This clonotype was seen more than once but under ten times. The chain uses TRBV20-1 and TRBJ2-5; D gene ambiguous. V was pared by 4 bases and J by 3 bases, with 9 bases between. The CDR3 extends over 12 amino acids. Looked up from germline, CDR1 is DFQATT and CDR2 is SNEGSKA (reference sequence). CDR3 coding DNA: TGCAGTGCTACTAACACAAAAGAGACCCAGTACTTC. It translates to CSATNTKETQYF.

In this sample, this clonotype turned up a few times. The chain uses TRBV11-3 and TRBJ2-1; a possible D gene is TRBD1 (5 bases). Between the trimmed V and J ends, which lost 5 bases and 4 bases, there was a span of 15 bases. The CDR3 is 15 residues long. Looked up from germline, CDR1 is SGHNT and CDR2 is YENEEA. The CDR3 reads CASSPPLGQYNEQFF. The CDR3 DNA follows: TGTGCCAGCAGCCCGCCGCTGGGGCAGTACAATGAGCAGTTCTTC.

The chain links TRBV27 to TRBJ2-7; TRBD2 agrees at 11 bases. The length of the CDR3 is 15 residues. Germline trimming cut 1 base from V and 4 bases from J; bases unmatched to any gene: 3. The V gene's germline CDR1 is MNHEY and CDR2 SMNVEV (reference sequence). The CDR3 loop is CASSLYGTSGYEQYF. CDR3 coding DNA: TGTGCCAGCAGTTTATATGGGACTAGCGGATACGAGCAGTACTTC.